One T cell receptor (beta chain) is described in this entry. The V and J ends lost 2 bases and 3 bases respectively, with 8 bases between them. Germline-derived CDR1 and CDR2 are LNHNV and YYDKDF (reference sequence). The length of the CDR3 is 14 residues. The data are from a study of identical twins. TCRdb itself ran the 5' RACE reads through MiXCR, one entry per CDR3 protein. The sample records about 240,000 distinct CDR3 sequences, about 10% being singletons. The TCR comes from a man aged 45-65 years in good health. Sequenced: memory T cells sorted from blood. This chain joins TRBV15 and TRBJ1-5; D is unresolved. This CDR3 reads CATSRRPSNQPQHF. The CDR3 bases are TGTGCCACCAGCAGACGACCCTCCAATCAGCCCCAGCATTTT.